This TCR beta chain was found in a study of T cells after yellow fever vaccination. Each CDR3 protein is one row after TCRdb ran MiXCR on the 5' RACE reads. This sample has around 310,000 distinct CDR3 sequences, with 8.5% to 9% found just once. The CDR3 runs to 12 residues. Germline V CDR1 and CDR2: DFQATT, SNEGSKA (reference sequence). V dropped 4 bases and J dropped 3 bases, with 9 bases sitting between them. In its sample, this clonotype was seen many times. The sample was PBMCs, taken on the day of the first yellow fever vaccination. The TCR originated in a young man who received the YFV17D yellow fever vaccine. V usage is TRBV20-1 and J usage is TRBJ2-5, with TRBD1 as a possible D gene (5 bases). For the CDR3, the DNA is TGCAGTGCTAAGACAGATAAAGAGACCCAGTACTTC. Translation: CSAKTDKETQYF.